The 18 T cell receptor beta chains presented below share a single source sample, sequenced in a study of shared clonotypes between healthy human individuals. Libraries were prepared by immunoSEQ multiplex PCR; TCRdb keeps only in-frame clonotypes and omits some of them. The table lists approximately 2.3 million clones, 80% to 95% of them singletons. The specimen sequenced was naive CD4+ T cells from PBMCs. The subset here: CD45RA+ positively selected. These receptors originate from a man younger than 35 in good health. Some clones in this sample may be carry-over from other donors' samples.

This clone came up once. The V call is TRBV19, the J call TRBJ2-1, with TRBD2 matching over 8 bases. CDR3 length: 13 amino acids. CDR1 and CDR2 from the germline V gene are LNHDA and SQIVND (reference sequence). J was trimmed by 3 bases and V by 11 bases; bases with no gene match: 6. The CDR3 spells CAASGSRYNEQFF. The CDR3 DNA sequence: TGTGCCGCGAGCGGGAGCCGCTACAATGAGCAGTTCTTC.

This chain uses TRBV4-2 with TRBJ2-1; TRBD2 aligns across 7 bases. CDR1 and CDR2 from the germline V gene are LGHNA and YNFKEQ. The CDR3 has 16 residues. Trimming cost V 1 base and J 6 bases; bases outside gene matches: 9. The CDR3, as DNA: TGTGCCAGCAGCCAAGGCGCGGGGGAGGGGCGCAATGAGCAGTTCTTC. Protein sequence: CASSQGAGEGRNEQFF.

J is TRBJ2-7 and V is TRBV4-3; D not certain. Between the trimmed V and J ends, which lost 1 base and 4 bases, there was a span of 2 bases. Per germline, CDR1 LGHNA and CDR2 YSLEER. The CDR3 contains 11 residues. The CDR3 loop reads CASSQAYEQYF. The CDR3, as DNA: TGCGCCAGCAGCCAAGCTTACGAGCAGTACTTC.

The rearrangement links TRBV5-1 to TRBJ1-4; D ambiguous. The CDR3 is 15 residues long. CDR1 and CDR2 (germline): SGHRS, YFSETQ. Trimming shortened V by 1 base and J by 3 bases, and 10 bases separated the two germline ends. CDR3 DNA sequence: TGCGCCAGCAGCTTGCTTAGCACGGCTAATGAAAAACTGTTTTTT. Residues: CASSLLSTANEKLFF.

The CDR3 here is CASSEASRGGYEQYF. DNA of the CDR3: TGTGCCAGCAGTGAAGCGTCCCGGGGGGGGTACGAGCAGTACTTC. This chain joins TRBV2 and TRBJ2-7, with TRBD2 matching over 8 bases. V was pared by 0 bases and J by 4 bases, with 5 bases of the junction left unmatched. CDR1 is SNHLY and CDR2 is FYNNEI in the germline V gene. This CDR3 region has 15 residues.

This clone was counted between two and nine times. This sample includes further DNA sequences coding for the same CDR3. The rearrangement joins TRBV2 to TRBJ1-5, with D possibly TRBD1 on 6 matching bases. Per the germline V gene, CDR1 is SNHLY and CDR2 is FYNNEI. The CDR3 runs 14 residues. Trimming took 6 bases from V and 2 from J, leaving 11 bases between them. The CDR3 loop reads CASSLQGGNQPQHF. In DNA form, the CDR3 reads TGTGCCAGCAGCCTACAGGGTGGCAATCAGCCCCAGCATTTT.

This chain connects TRBV19 to TRBJ2-7; 7 bases align to TRBD2. Germline assignment: CDR1 LNHDA and CDR2 SQIVND (reference sequence). V dropped 3 bases and J dropped 2; count of bases not matched to a gene: 4. This CDR3 has 14 residues. Here the CDR3 DNA reads TGTGCCAGTAGTATCGGACTAGTTCCCTACGAGCAGTACTTC. It encodes CASSIGLVPYEQYF.

The chain is built from TRBV20-1 and TRBJ2-7, with D possibly matching TRBD2 (5 bases). Germline CDR1 and CDR2: DFQATT and SNEGSKA (reference sequence). The CDR3 totals 10 residues. V was shortened by 6 bases and J by 7 bases, with 10 bases between the two germline ends. CDR3 sequence (DNA): TGCAGTGCAGGGAGTTTGGAGCAGTACTTC. Translating gives CSAGSLEQYF.

This clone occurred once. The genes are TRBV28 and TRBJ1-2, with D uncertain. The CDR3 contains 14 residues. V lost 1 base to trimming and J lost 4 bases, with 10 bases between them. Germline V gene sequence: CDR1 MDHEN, CDR2 SYDVKM. CDR3 nucleotide sequence: TGTGCCAGCAGTTTATCGACCGGGTCCTATGGCTACACCTTC. Protein: CASSLSTGSYGYTF.

CDR3 sequence (DNA): TGCGCCAGCAGCCAAGATCGGGCTAGCATCTATGAGCAGTTCTTC. This translates into CASSQDRASIYEQFF. The chain has TRBV4-1 and TRBJ2-1; a possible D gene is TRBD2 (5 bases). This CDR3 has 15 residues. The V end was cut by 0 bases, the J end by 8 bases, with 14 bases between. From germline, CDR1 is MGHRA and CDR2 YSYEKL.

This chain links TRBV30 with TRBJ1-1; 10 bases line up with TRBD1. V dropped 3 bases and J dropped 4; count of bases not matched to a gene: 8. The CDR3 length is 15 residues. CDR1 is GTSNPN and CDR2 is SVGIG in the germline V gene (reference sequence). CDR3 region: CAWRPRQGAFTEAFF. The CDR3 DNA is TGTGCCTGGAGGCCCCGACAGGGGGCGTTCACTGAAGCTTTCTTT.

J is TRBJ2-3 and V is TRBV28; D is unclear. With 6 bases removed from V and 6 bases from J, the gap between germline ends came to 10 bases. This CDR3 has 12 amino acids. In germline, CDR1 is MDHEN, CDR2 SYDVKM. As DNA, the CDR3 is TGTGCCAGCAGCCCGAAGGGCGATACGCAGTATTTT. It specifies CASSPKGDTQYF.

V usage is TRBV15 and J usage is TRBJ2-6; D ambiguous. V was shortened by 4 bases and J by 0 bases, with 7 bases between the two germline ends. This CDR3 is 15 amino acids long. CDR1 is LNHNV, CDR2 YYDKDF, per germline (reference sequence). The CDR3 protein is CATSTLPSGANVLTF. The CDR3 bases are TGTGCCACCAGCACTCTACCCTCTGGGGCCAACGTCCTGACTTTC.

The gene calls are TRBV10-3 and TRBJ2-6; TRBD1 matches at 7 bases. CDR1 and CDR2 (germline): ENHRY, SYGVKD. The trim removed 0 bases at V and 2 bases at J, leaving 7 bases unmatched. This CDR3 region has 18 residues. The CDR3 sequence: CAISESVAQGAGANVLTF. Written as DNA, the CDR3 is TGTGCCATCAGTGAGTCGGTAGCGCAGGGGGCTGGGGCCAACGTCCTGACTTTC.

The J gene is TRBJ1-1, the V gene TRBV7-6; D gene ambiguous. Germline lookup yields CDR1 SGHVS and CDR2 FNYEAQ. The CDR3 length is 13 residues. V lost 2 bases, J lost 11 bases, and 15 bases lay in between. The CDR3 DNA sequence: TGTGCCAGCAGCTTAACCCTCGGGGAAAGGGCTTTCTTT. Translation: CASSLTLGERAFF.

This sequence joins TRBV6-1 and TRBJ1-1; unclear D gene. Per the germline V gene, CDR1 is MNHNS and CDR2 is SASEGT. The V end was cut by 2 bases, the J end by 9 bases, with 10 bases between. There are 12 residues in the CDR3. The CDR3 DNA sequence: TGTGCCAGCAGTGAATCTTGGAATAAAGCTTTCTTT. It yields the protein CASSESWNKAFF.

The rearrangement uses TRBV7-8 and TRBJ2-1; possibly TRBD2 for D (6 bases). Germline loops: CDR1 SGHVS, CDR2 FQNEAQ. The CDR3 covers 17 residues. V dropped 1 base and J dropped 5 bases, with 18 bases sitting between them. CDR3 residues: CASSLVGRWGENNEQFF. For the CDR3, the DNA is TGTGCCAGCAGCTTAGTAGGTCGGTGGGGGGAGAACAATGAGCAGTTCTTC.

This clone was picked up one time. The rearrangement links TRBV6-4 to TRBJ2-3; D possibly corresponds to TRBD2 (6 bases). This CDR3 has 16 amino acids. V was cut by 6 bases and J by 0 bases, with 16 bases left in between. Germline lookup yields CDR1 MRHNA and CDR2 SNTAGT. Written as DNA, the CDR3 is TGTGCCAGCAGGGTTGTGGGAGGACCTAGCACAGATACGCAGTATTTT. Translating gives CASRVVGGPSTDTQYF.